The 27 T cell receptor beta chains reported below all come from one sample, sequenced in a study of blood T cell repertoires in COVID-19. The protocol was immunoSEQ multiplex PCR, while the TCRdb copy is restricted to in-frame clones and leaves out a portion. The data contain around 450,000 clones, approximately 86% of them seen just once; the ten biggest clones take up 0.65% to 0.9%. Sequenced input: PBMCs or T cells enriched from blood (not recorded which). These TCRs come from a woman aged 18-30 years who had recovered from COVID-19.

The rearrangement uses TRBV27 and TRBJ2-1; D may be TRBD1 (6 bases). Trimming took off 7 bases at V and 0 bases at J, with 13 bases between the two ends. Germline CDR1 is MNHEY and CDR2 is SMNVEV (reference sequence). The CDR3 extends over 15 amino acids. CDR3 loop: CASTYGQPSYNEQFF. DNA for the CDR3: TGTGCCAGCACCTACGGACAGCCCTCCTACAATGAGCAGTTCTTC.

J is TRBJ1-1 and V is TRBV2; no reliable D call. This CDR3 is 14 amino acids long. Trimming pared 7 bases from V and 2 bases from J, leaving 14 bases between. The V gene's germline CDR1 is SNHLY and CDR2 FYNNEI. CDR3 region: CASIIGSSNTEAFF. The CDR3 DNA follows: TGTGCCAGCATTATAGGGAGCTCCAACACTGAAGCTTTCTTT.

V usage is TRBV9 and J usage is TRBJ2-5; TRBD2 matches 14 bases. The CDR3 is 16 amino acids. The J segment lost 2 bases and the V segment lost 4 bases, leaving 4 bases of the junction unmatched. CDR1 and CDR2 from the germline V gene are SGDLS and YYNGEE. The CDR3 nucleotides are TGTGCCAGCAGCTCAAGGACTAGCGGGGGGCAAGAGACCCAGTACTTC. Its protein is CASSSRTSGGQETQYF.

This clone occurred a few times. The chain is built from TRBV28 and TRBJ2-7; D gene uncertain. V was clipped by 5 bases and J by 1 base, with 12 bases between them. The CDR3 covers 14 residues. From germline, CDR1 is MDHEN and CDR2 SYDVKM. CDR3 in amino acids: CASSTLPSSYEQYF. The CDR3 DNA sequence: TGTGCCAGCAGTACGTTGCCCAGTTCCTACGAGCAGTACTTC.

V is TRBV9 and J is TRBJ2-2, with D possibly matching TRBD2 (6 bases). Germline V gives CDR1 SGDLS, CDR2 YYNGEE. CDR3 size: 13 residues. V lost 5 bases and J 7 bases, leaving 12 bases between the germline ends. CDR3 nucleotides: TGTGCCAGCAGAGGGAGGAACTACGGGGAGCTGTTTTTT. Its translation: CASRGRNYGELFF.

The V call is TRBV11-2, the J call TRBJ1-6; a possible D gene is TRBD1 (5 bases). CDR3 size: 16 residues. V shed 5 bases and J shed 9 bases, with 20 bases lying between them. Germline loops: CDR1 SGHAT, CDR2 FQNNGV. The CDR3 here is CASSLGPPRGGSPLHF. The DNA of the CDR3 is TGTGCCAGCAGCCTGGGCCCTCCTCGGGGGGGTTCACCCCTCCACTTT.

The chain is built from TRBV3-1 (or the pseudogene TRBV3-2) and TRBJ1-1; 10 bases fit TRBD1. The J segment lost 5 bases and the V segment lost 4 bases, leaving 4 bases of the junction unmatched. This CDR3 comprises 14 residues. The germline V gene has CDR1 LGHDT and CDR2 YNNKEL (reference sequence). The CDR3 here is CASSLGTGETEAFF. The CDR3 coding sequence is TGTGCCAGCAGCCTCGGGACAGGGGAAACTGAAGCTTTCTTT.

The genes are TRBV11-2 and TRBJ1-1; 7 bases are a match to TRBD1. The V and J ends lost 5 bases and 1 base, in that order; junction bases with no gene match: 7. The CDR3 has 15 residues. CDR1 and CDR2 (germline): SGHAT, FQNNGV. As DNA, the CDR3 is TGTGCCAGCAGCACAACGGGACAGCCGAACACTGAAGCTTTCTTT. Amino acid sequence: CASSTTGQPNTEAFF.

The chain employs TRBV7-9 and TRBJ2-3; 12 bases match TRBD1. The CDR3 loop spans 18 amino acids. V trimming: 1 base; J trimming: 2 bases; junction bases outside the gene matches: 7. From germline, CDR1 is SEHNR and CDR2 FQNEAQ (reference sequence). The CDR3 DNA sequence: TGTGCCAGCAGCTTAGGGGACAGGGGGCGGATAGTCACAGATACGCAGTATTTT. Translation: CASSLGDRGRIVTDTQYF.

This clone was recorded once. The rearrangement joins TRBV5-6 to TRBJ1-1; TRBD1 aligns across 7 bases. The CDR3 spans 17 residues. The germline CDR1 and CDR2 sequences are SGHDT and YYEEEE. The V segment lost 2 bases and the J segment 2 bases; nucleotides outside the gene matches: 12. The CDR3 loop reads CASSFEWVDRSNTEAFF. The DNA for the CDR3 is TGTGCCAGCAGCTTCGAGTGGGTGGACAGGAGCAACACTGAAGCTTTCTTT.

On this clone: A junction boundary mismatches the germline segment, possibly from a read error. CDR3 nucleotide sequence: TGCGCCAGCAGCCAAGAGCGGGATAGCGGGGTCCTGAACTTC. It encodes CASSQERDSGVLNF. The chain employs TRBV4-1 and TRBJ2-5, with 8 bases matching TRBD2. The CDR3 length is 14 residues. Germline V gene lookup returns CDR1 MGHRA and CDR2 YSYEKL.

The gene calls are TRBV18 and TRBJ2-2; TRBD1 matches at 8 bases. The CDR3 totals 16 residues. V was clipped by 3 bases and J by 8 bases; unmatched bases: 11. CDR1 is KGHSH and CDR2 is LQKENI in the germline V gene. CDR3 residues: CASSPGTGVIKGELFF. CDR3 nucleotides: TGTGCCAGCTCACCCGGGACAGGCGTCATCAAAGGGGAGCTGTTTTTT.

The chain links TRBV3-1 (or the pseudogene TRBV3-2) to TRBJ2-4, with a tentative D call TRBD1 (6 bases). This CDR3 region has 13 residues. V lost 1 base to trimming and J lost 9 bases, with 10 bases between them. Germline-derived CDR1 and CDR2 are LGHDT and YNNKEL (reference sequence). The CDR3 DNA follows: TGTGCCAGCAGCCAAGCCGCACAGGGCATTCAGTACTTC. This translates into CASSQAAQGIQYF.

The rearrangement joins TRBV6-5 to TRBJ2-5, with D perhaps TRBD2 (6 bases). This CDR3 is built from 15 residues. The germline CDR1 and CDR2 sequences are MNHEY and SVGAGI. Trimming took 7 bases from V and 1 from J, leaving 16 bases between them. The CDR3 bases are TGTGCCAGCACCCTGTCGGTTAGCGGCCAAGAGACCCAGTACTTC. Its translation is CASTLSVSGQETQYF.

CDR3 residues: CASSPGTMGSPLHF. CDR3 DNA: TGTGCCAGCAGCCCCGGGACAATGGGTTCACCCCTCCACTTT. V gene TRBV28 combines with J gene TRBJ1-6, with D perhaps TRBD1 (6 bases). CDR1 MDHEN and CDR2 SYDVKM come from the germline V gene. The CDR3 consists of 14 residues. V lost 6 bases and J lost 9, with 15 bases in between. The variable domain in full, with the rest retrieved from reference TRBV28 and TRBJ1-6, is DVKVTQSSRYLVKRTGEKVFLECVQDMDHENMFWYRQDPGLGLRLIYFSYDVKMKEKGDIPEGYSVSREKKERFSLILESASTNQTSMYLCASSPGTMGSPLHFGNGTRLTVT.

This clone was seen only a few times. The chain combines TRBV3-1 (or the pseudogene TRBV3-2) with TRBJ1-3; possibly TRBD1 for D (5 bases). The CDR3 runs to 15 residues. CDR1 and CDR2 (germline): LGHDT, YNNKEL (reference sequence). Trimming removed 4 bases at V and 9 bases at J, with 19 bases between. CDR3 residues: CASSLLPGGRGTIYF. The CDR3 nucleotides are TGTGCCAGCAGCCTTCTCCCTGGGGGGAGAGGCACCATATATTTT.

CDR3 loop: CSASVKTNRKLFF. DNA for the CDR3: TGCAGTGCTAGTGTAAAGACAAACCGAAAACTGTTTTTT. The chain employs TRBV20-1 and TRBJ1-4, with unresolved D. The V and J ends lost 3 bases and 10 bases respectively, with 15 bases between them. This CDR3 comprises 13 residues. The germline V gene encodes CDR1 DFQATT and CDR2 SNEGSKA (reference sequence).

The chain links TRBV7-6 to TRBJ1-1, with a possible D match to TRBD1 (5 bases). With 4 bases removed from V and 3 bases from J, the gap between germline ends came to 15 bases. The CDR3 sequence is 15 residues long. Germline V gene data show CDR1 as SGHVS and CDR2 as FNYEAQ. The CDR3 is CASSYMQGGDTEAFF. The CDR3 coding sequence is TGTGCCAGCAGCTATATGCAGGGAGGGGACACTGAAGCTTTCTTT. The full variable domain, completed using reference TRBV7-6 and TRBJ1-1, is GAGVSQSPRYKVTKRGQDVALRCDPISGHVSLYWYRQALGQGPEFLTYFNYEAQQDKSGLPNDRFSAERPEGSISTLTIQRTEQRDSAMYRCASSYMQGGDTEAFFGQGTRLTVV.

The chain uses TRBV10-3 and TRBJ2-3; D remains ambiguous. The CDR3 loop spans 16 amino acids. Trimming cost V 5 bases and J 0 bases, with 15 bases left between them. Germline assignment: CDR1 ENHRY and CDR2 SYGVKD. CDR3 amino acids: CAISRSSPTSTDTQYF. The CDR3 DNA reads TGTGCCATCAGTCGGAGTTCCCCCACTAGCACAGATACGCAGTATTTT.

In its sample, this clone was seen a few times. The rearrangement joins TRBV28 to TRBJ1-2; unclear D gene. The CDR3 sequence is 14 residues long. With 4 bases removed from V and 4 bases from J, the gap between germline ends came to 13 bases. Germline assignment: CDR1 MDHEN and CDR2 SYDVKM. The CDR3 sequence: CASSSPDLAYGYTF. In nucleotides, the CDR3 is TGTGCCAGCAGTTCTCCGGACCTAGCCTATGGCTACACCTTC.

The rearrangement links TRBV21-1 to TRBJ1-6; no check of the table's D call, TRBD1, against the DNA was made. TRBV21-1 is a pseudogene segment. This CDR3 comprises 15 residues. In DNA, the CDR3 is TGTGCCAGCAGCCCCAGACAGGGTAATAATTCACCCCTCCACTTT. Amino acids: CASSPRQGNNSPLHF.

The rearrangement joins TRBV7-3 to TRBJ2-5; D is ambiguous. The CDR3 loop spans 13 amino acids. Trimming removed 2 bases at V and 5 bases at J, with 9 bases between. The germline V gene has CDR1 SGHTA and CDR2 FQGTGA. CDR3 residues: CASSLEVEETQYF. The DNA of the CDR3 is TGTGCCAGCAGCTTAGAGGTAGAGGAGACCCAGTACTTC.

Comment on this clone: The junction does not match germline at one end; this may be a read error. The J gene is TRBJ2-3, the V gene TRBV7-7, with D maybe TRBD1 (8 bases). The CDR3 loop spans 15 amino acids. The germline V gene has CDR1 SSHAT and CDR2 FNYEAQ (reference sequence). The CDR3 protein is CASSNTGGDTDTQYF. In DNA, the CDR3 is TGTGCTAGCAGCAACACAGGGGGGGACACAGATACGCAGTATTTT.

V and J are TRBV6-5 and TRBJ2-1, with 8 bases that match TRBD2. CDR3 size: 15 residues. Germline trimming cut 7 bases from V and 3 bases from J; bases unmatched to any gene: 8. CDR1 is MNHEY and CDR2 is SVGAGI in the germline V gene. The CDR3 region has the DNA TGTGCCAGCAATAGGGCGGGGGGCCTCTACAATGAGCAGTTCTTC. This gives the protein CASNRAGGLYNEQFF.

The chain uses TRBV28 and TRBJ1-2, with 7 bases lining up with TRBD1. Losses at the gene ends were 5 bases for V and 3 bases for J; bases not matched to a gene: 9. CDR1 MDHEN and CDR2 SYDVKM come from the germline V gene. The CDR3 is made up of 15 amino acids. CDR3 in DNA: TGTGCCAGCAGTACCCTCCGGGACAGTCACTATGGCTACACCTTC. This gives the protein CASSTLRDSHYGYTF.

This chain links TRBV30 with TRBJ2-3, with D possibly being TRBD1 (6 bases). Trimming stripped 5 bases from V and 3 bases from J, with 18 bases between. Looked up from germline, CDR1 is GTSNPN and CDR2 is SVGIG (reference sequence). The CDR3 is 15 amino acids. The CDR3 bases are TGTGCCTGGGTTGGAAACAGGGTAGCGACAGATACGCAGTATTTT. Residues: CAWVGNRVATDTQYF.

The table lists this clone with a count of one. The chain joins TRBV27 to TRBJ2-3, with D maybe TRBD1 (6 bases). This CDR3 contains 13 residues. Trimming left V 4 bases short and J 11 bases short, with 16 bases between. The germline V gene encodes CDR1 MNHEY and CDR2 SMNVEV (reference sequence). CDR3 in DNA: TGTGCCAGCAGTTCGACCCGGACAGAAGAGCAGTATTTT. Translation gives CASSSTRTEEQYF.